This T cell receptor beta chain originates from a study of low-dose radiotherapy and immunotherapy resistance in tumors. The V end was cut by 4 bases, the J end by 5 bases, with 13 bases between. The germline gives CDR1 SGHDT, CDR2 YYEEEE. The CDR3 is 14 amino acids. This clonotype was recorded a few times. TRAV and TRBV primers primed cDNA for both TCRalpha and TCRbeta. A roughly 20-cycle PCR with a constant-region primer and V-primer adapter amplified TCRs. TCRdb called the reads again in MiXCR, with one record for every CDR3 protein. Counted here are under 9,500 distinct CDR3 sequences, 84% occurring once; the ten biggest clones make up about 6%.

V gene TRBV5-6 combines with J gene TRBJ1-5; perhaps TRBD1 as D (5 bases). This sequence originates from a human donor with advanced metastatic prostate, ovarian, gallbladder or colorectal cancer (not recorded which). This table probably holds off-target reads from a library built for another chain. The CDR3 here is CASSLLGADQPQHF. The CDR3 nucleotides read TGTGCCAGCAGCCTTCTCGGGGCCGATCAGCCCCAGCATTTT.